This T cell receptor (beta chain) originates from a study of technical replicates of blood from a handful of donors. Sequenced by immunoSEQ multiplex PCR; TCRdb stores in-frame clones only, minus some. The sample contains 83,000 or so clones, around nine tenths of which appear only once. The TCR was taken from a human donor in good health. The sample was T cells isolated from PBMCs.

In DNA, the CDR3 is TGTGCCAGCAGTTTAATCAGGTTCGGGACTTCGAACAGAGATACGCAGTATTTT. It is translated as CASSLIRFGTSNRDTQYF. The genes are TRBV28 and TRBJ2-3, with a possible D match to TRBD2 (6 bases). CDR3 length: 18 residues. V gave up 2 bases and J gave up 5 bases, with 23 bases separating them. CDR1 and CDR2 (germline): MDHEN, SYDVKM.